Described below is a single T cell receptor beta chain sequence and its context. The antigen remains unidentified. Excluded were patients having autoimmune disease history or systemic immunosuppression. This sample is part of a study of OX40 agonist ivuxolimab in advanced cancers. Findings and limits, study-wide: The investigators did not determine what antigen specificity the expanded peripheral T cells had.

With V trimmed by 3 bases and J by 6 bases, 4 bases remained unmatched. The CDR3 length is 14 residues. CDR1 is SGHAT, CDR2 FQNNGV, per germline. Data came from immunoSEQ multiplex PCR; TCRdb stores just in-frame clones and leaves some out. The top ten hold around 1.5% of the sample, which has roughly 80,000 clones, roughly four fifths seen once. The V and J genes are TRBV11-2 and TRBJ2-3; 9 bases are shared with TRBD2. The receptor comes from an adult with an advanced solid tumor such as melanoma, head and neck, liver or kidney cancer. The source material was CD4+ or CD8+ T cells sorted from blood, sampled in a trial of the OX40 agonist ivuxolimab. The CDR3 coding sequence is TGTGCCAGCAGCTTCGAGCGGGGGGTGGATACGCAGTATTTT. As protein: CASSFERGVDTQYF.